This T cell receptor beta chain is drawn from a study of cytomegalovirus exposure and HLA in healthy donors. In the PCR, 60 Vbeta and 13 Jbeta primers were used. Profiling relied on immunoSEQ multiplex PCR, and the TCRdb table lists in-frame clones only, not all of them. Of around 130,000 clones in the sample, roughly 82% are singletons; the top ten hold roughly 5.8%. With 5 bases removed from V and 1 base from J, the gap between germline ends came to 12 bases. The CDR3 is 14 residues long. The germline CDR1 and CDR2 sequences are SGHAT and FQNNGV. The chain has TRBV11-2 and TRBJ2-7, with D possibly TRBD1 on 5 matching bases. The sequenced material came from PBMCs. The receptor's source is a man younger than 30 in good health and CMV-seropositive. The CDR3 nucleotides read TGTGCCAGCAGCGCCTCGACAGAGTCCTACGAGCAGTACTTC. Protein: CASSASTESYEQYF.